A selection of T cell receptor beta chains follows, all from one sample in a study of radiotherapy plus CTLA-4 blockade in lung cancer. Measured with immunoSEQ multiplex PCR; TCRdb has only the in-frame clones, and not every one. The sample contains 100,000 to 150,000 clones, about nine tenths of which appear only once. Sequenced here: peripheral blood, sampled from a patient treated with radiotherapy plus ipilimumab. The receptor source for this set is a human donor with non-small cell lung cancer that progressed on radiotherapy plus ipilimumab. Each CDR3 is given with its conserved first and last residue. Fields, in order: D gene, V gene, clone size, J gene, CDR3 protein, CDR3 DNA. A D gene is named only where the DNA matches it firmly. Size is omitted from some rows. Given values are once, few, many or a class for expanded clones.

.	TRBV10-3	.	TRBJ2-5	CAIRGETQETQYF	TGTGCCATCCGAGGGGAAACCCAAGAGACCCAGTACTTC
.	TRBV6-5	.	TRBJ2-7	CASSYEGRRQYF	TGTGCCAGCAGTTACGAGGGCCGCCGGCAGTACTTC
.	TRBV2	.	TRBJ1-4	CASSASGGHNEKLFF	TGTGCCAGCAGTGCCTCTGGGGGCCATAATGAAAAACTGTTTTTT
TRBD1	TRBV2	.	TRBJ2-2	CASGRQGRGIGELFF	TGTGCCAGCGGAAGACAGGGCCGAGGGATCGGGGAGCTGTTTTTT
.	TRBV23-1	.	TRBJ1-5	CASSKPPSIKGGQPQHF	TGCGCCAGCAGTAAACCACCGTCCATTAAGGGGGGACAGCCCCAGCATTTT
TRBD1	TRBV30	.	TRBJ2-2	CAWGDLDRENTGELFF	TGTGCCTGGGGGGACTTGGACAGGGAGAACACCGGGGAGCTGTTTTTT
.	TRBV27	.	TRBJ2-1	CASSLSNVNEQFF	TGTGCCAGCAGTTTATCGAACGTCAATGAGCAGTTCTTC
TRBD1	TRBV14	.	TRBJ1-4	CASSSGQEYNEGLFF	TGTGCCAGCAGCTCCGGACAGGAATATAATGAAGGGCTGTTTTTT
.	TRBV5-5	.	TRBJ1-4	CASSFATNEKLFF	TGTGCCAGCAGCTTTGCAACTAATGAAAAACTGTTTTTT
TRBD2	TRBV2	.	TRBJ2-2	CASRAGGGRTGELFF	TGTGCCAGCAGGGCCGGGGGGGGCCGCACCGGGGAGCTGTTTTTT
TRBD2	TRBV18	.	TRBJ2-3	CASSPPSGEGRNTQYF	TGTGCCAGCTCACCACCGTCCGGGGAGGGCAGAAATACGCAGTATTTT
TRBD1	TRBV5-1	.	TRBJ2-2	CASSSRTGGNPGELFF	TGCGCCAGCAGCTCGAGGACAGGGGGCAATCCCGGGGAGCTGTTTTTT
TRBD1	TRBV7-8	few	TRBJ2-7	CASSLGSGGNEQYF	TGTGCCAGCAGCTTAGGTTCAGGGGGCAACGAGCAGTACTTC
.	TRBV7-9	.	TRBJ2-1	CASSPSGTRYEQFF	TGTGCCAGCAGCCCTTCGGGCACCAGGTATGAGCAGTTCTTC
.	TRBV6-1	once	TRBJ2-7	CASSVRDGGYEQYF	TGTGCCAGCAGTGTCCGGGACGGGGGCTACGAGCAGTACTTC
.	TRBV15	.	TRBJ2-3	CATSRGLGDTQYF	TGTGCCACCAGCAGAGGCCTCGGGGATACGCAGTATTTT
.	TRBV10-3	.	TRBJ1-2	CAISEGGDYGYTF	TGTGCCATCAGTGAAGGAGGGGACTATGGCTACACCTTC